The sequence of this T cell receptor (beta chain) was determined in a study of T cells in Graves' hyperthyroidism and ophthalmopathy. Study background: Pretreatment peripheral blood was obtained at initial diagnosis.

Pregnant or lactating patients were excluded, as were those with uncontrolled infection or other autoimmune disease. Fresh peripheral blood, 10 ml, yielded the PBMCs. Study-wide results and caveats: Most expanded thyroid clonotypes above 0.001 also appeared in blood.

Regarding this clonotype: The antigen remains unidentified.

Using RNA transcripts as the source, TCR beta CDR3 regions were amplified. When the TCR CDR3 underwent first-round RT-PCR, the HTBI primer set was used. TCRdb used MiXCR to reprocess the multiplex PCR reads, holding one entry per CDR3 protein. The sample lists around 690,000 distinct CDR3 sequences; about 20% were seen once. Sequencing was carried out using blood. This TCR was recovered from a man in his thirties or forties with Graves' ophthalmopathy.

Written as DNA, the CDR3 is TGCAGTGCTAGAGCCCAGGGGGGGATCTACGAGCAGTACTTC. Protein product: CSARAQGGIYEQYF. The chain couples TRBV20-1 to TRBJ2-7, with D perhaps given as TRBD1 or TRBD2 (7 bases each). V was clipped by 1 base and J by 3 bases, with 13 bases between them. The CDR3 loop spans 14 amino acids. Germline V gene data show CDR1 as DFQATT and CDR2 as SNEGSKA (reference sequence).